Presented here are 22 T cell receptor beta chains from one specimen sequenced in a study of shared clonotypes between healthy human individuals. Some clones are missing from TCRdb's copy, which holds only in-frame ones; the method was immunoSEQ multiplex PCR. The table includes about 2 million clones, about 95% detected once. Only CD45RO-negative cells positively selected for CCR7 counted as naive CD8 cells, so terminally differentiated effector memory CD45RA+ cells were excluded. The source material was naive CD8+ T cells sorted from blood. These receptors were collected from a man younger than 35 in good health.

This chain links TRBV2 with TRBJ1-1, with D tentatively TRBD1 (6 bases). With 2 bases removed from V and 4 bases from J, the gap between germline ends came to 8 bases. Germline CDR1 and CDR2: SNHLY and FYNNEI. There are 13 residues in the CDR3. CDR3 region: CASSETGPTEAFF. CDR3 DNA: TGTGCCAGCAGTGAAACAGGGCCCACTGAAGCTTTCTTT.

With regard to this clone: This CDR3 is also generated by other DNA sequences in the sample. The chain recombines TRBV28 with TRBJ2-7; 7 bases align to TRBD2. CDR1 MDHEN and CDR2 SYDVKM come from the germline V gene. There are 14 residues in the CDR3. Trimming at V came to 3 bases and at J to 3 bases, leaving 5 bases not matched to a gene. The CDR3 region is CASSFLGGGYEQYF. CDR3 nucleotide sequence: TGTGCCAGCAGTTTTCTTGGGGGGGGCTACGAGCAGTACTTC.

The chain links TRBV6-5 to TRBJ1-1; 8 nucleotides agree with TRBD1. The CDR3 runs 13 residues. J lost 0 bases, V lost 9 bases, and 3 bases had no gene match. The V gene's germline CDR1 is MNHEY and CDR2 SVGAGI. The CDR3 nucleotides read TGTGCCAGTTTGGACAGGGTGAACACTGAAGCTTTCTTT. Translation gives CASLDRVNTEAFF.

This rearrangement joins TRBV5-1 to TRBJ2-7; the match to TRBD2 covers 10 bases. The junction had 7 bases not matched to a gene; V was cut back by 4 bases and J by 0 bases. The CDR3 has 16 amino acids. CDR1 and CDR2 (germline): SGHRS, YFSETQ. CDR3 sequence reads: CASSPWTSGSSYEQYF. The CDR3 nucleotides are TGCGCCAGCAGCCCGTGGACTAGCGGAAGCTCCTACGAGCAGTACTTC.

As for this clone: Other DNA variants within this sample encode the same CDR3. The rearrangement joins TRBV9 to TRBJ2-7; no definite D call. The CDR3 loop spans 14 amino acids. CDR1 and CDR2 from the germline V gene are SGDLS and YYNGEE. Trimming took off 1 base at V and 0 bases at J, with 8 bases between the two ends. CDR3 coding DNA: TGTGCCAGCAGCGTATCGTCCGGCTCCTACGAGCAGTACTTC. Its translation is CASSVSSGSYEQYF.

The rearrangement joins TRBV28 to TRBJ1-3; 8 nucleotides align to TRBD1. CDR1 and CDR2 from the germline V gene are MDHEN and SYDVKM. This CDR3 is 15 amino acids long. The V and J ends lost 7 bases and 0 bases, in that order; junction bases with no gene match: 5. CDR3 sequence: CASTSDRGSGNTIYF. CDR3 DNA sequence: TGTGCCAGCACCAGCGACAGGGGCTCTGGAAACACCATATATTTT.

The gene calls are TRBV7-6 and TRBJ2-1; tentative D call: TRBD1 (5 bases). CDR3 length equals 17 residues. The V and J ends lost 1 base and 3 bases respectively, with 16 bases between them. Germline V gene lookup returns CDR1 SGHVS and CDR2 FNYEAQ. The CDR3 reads CASSLDVRGVFYNEQFF. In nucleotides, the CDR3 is TGTGCCAGCAGCTTAGACGTAAGGGGCGTTTTCTACAATGAGCAGTTCTTC.

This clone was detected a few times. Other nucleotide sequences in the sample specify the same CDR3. The DNA for the CDR3 is TGTGCCAGTAGTAGGGACAGCACTGAAGCTTTCTTT. This codes for CASSRDSTEAFF. The chain links TRBV19 to TRBJ1-1; 7 bases are a match to TRBD1. The CDR3 length is 12 residues. Trimming cost V 4 bases and J 4 bases; bases outside gene matches: 0. Germline-derived CDR1 and CDR2 are LNHDA and SQIVND (reference sequence). Filled out from reference TRBV19 and TRBJ1-1, the complete variable domain reads DGGITQSPKYLFRKEGQNVTLSCEQNLNHDAMYWYRQDPGQGLRLIYYSQIVNDFQKGDIAEGYSVSREKKESFPLTVTSAQKNPTAFYLCASSRDSTEAFFGQGTRLTVV.

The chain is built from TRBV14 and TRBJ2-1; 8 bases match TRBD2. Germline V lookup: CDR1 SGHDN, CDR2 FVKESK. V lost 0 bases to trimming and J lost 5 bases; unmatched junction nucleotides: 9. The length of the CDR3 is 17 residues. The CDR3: CASSQDLLTSEDNEQFF. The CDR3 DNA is TGTGCCAGCAGCCAAGATCTATTGACTAGCGAAGACAATGAGCAGTTCTTC.

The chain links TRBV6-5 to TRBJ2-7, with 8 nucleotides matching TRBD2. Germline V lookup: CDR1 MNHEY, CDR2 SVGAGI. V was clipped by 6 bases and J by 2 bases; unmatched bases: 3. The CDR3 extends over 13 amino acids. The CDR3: CASRPTSAYEQYF. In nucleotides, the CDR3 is TGTGCCAGCAGACCGACTAGCGCCTACGAGCAGTACTTC.

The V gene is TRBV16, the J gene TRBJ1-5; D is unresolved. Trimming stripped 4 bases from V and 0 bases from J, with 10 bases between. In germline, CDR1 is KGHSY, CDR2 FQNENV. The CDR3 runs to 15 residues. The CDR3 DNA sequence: TGTGCCAGCAGCCCCCGAGAGAATAGCAATCAGCCCCAGCATTTT. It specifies CASSPRENSNQPQHF.

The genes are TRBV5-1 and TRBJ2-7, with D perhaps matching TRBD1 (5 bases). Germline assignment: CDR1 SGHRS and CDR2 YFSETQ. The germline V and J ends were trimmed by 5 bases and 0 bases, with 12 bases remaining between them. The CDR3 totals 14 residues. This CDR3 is CASRDVGHSYEQYF. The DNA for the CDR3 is TGCGCCAGCAGAGATGTGGGGCACTCCTACGAGCAGTACTTC.

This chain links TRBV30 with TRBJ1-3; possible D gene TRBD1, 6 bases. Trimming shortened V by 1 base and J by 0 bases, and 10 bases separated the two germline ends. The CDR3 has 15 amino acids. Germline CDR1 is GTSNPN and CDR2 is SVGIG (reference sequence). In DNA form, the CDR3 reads TGTGCCTGGAGTGGGCAGGGGTACTCTGGAAACACCATATATTTT. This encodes CAWSGQGYSGNTIYF.

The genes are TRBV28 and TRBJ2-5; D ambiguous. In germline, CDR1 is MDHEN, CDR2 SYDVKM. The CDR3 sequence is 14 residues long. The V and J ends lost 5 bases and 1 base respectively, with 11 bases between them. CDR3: CASSRNQFQETQYF. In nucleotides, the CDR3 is TGTGCCAGCAGTAGGAATCAGTTCCAAGAGACCCAGTACTTC.

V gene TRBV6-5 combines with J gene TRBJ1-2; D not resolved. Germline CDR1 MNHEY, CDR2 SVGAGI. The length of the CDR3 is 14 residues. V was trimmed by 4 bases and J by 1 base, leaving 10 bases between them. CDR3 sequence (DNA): TGTGCCAGCAGTTCCCTTGGGCGTAACTATGGCTACACCTTC. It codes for CASSSLGRNYGYTF.

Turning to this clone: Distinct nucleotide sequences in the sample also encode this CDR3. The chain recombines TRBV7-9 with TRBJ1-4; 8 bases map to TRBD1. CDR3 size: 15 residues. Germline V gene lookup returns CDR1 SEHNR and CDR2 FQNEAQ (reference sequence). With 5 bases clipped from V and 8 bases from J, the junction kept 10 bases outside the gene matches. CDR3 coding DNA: TGTGCCAGCAGCCTCGTCGGGACAGGAGAAGAAAAACTGTTTTTT. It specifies CASSLVGTGEEKLFF.

CDR3 bases: TGTGCCAGCAGTCACCGGACAGGCTTCGGCTACACCTTC. This gives the protein CASSHRTGFGYTF. This chain uses TRBV28 with TRBJ1-2, with 7 bases identical to TRBD1. The length of the CDR3 is 13 residues. CDR1 is MDHEN, CDR2 SYDVKM, per germline. V was pared by 5 bases and J by 8 bases, with 8 bases of the junction left unmatched.

CDR3 bases: TGCAGTGCTATGCTGGTCGGGACCCAGTACTTC. It codes for CSAMLVGTQYF. The chain couples TRBV20-1 to TRBJ2-5; the D is unclear. This CDR3 comprises 11 residues. From germline, CDR1 is DFQATT and CDR2 SNEGSKA (reference sequence). Trimming left V 4 bases short and J 7 bases short, with 10 bases between.

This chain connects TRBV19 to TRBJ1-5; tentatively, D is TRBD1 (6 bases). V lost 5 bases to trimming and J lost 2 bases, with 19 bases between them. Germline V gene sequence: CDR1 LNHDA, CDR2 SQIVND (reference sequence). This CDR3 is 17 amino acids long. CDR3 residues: CASSPSEGHWGNQPQHF. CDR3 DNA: TGTGCCAGTAGTCCCTCAGAGGGACATTGGGGCAATCAGCCCCAGCATTTT.

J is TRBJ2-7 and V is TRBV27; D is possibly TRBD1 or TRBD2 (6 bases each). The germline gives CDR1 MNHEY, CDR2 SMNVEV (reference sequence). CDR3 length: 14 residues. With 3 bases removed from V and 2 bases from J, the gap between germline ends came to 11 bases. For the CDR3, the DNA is TGTGCCAGCAGTTTCCGGGGGCCGGCCTACGAGCAGTACTTC. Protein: CASSFRGPAYEQYF.

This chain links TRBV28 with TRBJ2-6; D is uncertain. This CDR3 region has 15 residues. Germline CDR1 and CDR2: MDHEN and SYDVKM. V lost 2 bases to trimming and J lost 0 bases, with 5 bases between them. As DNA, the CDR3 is TGTGCCAGCAGTTTACACGGCTCTGGGGCCAACGTCCTGACTTTC. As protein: CASSLHGSGANVLTF.

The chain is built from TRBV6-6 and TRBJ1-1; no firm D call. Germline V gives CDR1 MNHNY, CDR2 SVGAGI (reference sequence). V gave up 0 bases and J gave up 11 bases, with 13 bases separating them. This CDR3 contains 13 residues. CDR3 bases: TGTGCCAGCAGTTACTCGATGGTCCTGCTCGCTTTCTTT. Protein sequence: CASSYSMVLLAFF.